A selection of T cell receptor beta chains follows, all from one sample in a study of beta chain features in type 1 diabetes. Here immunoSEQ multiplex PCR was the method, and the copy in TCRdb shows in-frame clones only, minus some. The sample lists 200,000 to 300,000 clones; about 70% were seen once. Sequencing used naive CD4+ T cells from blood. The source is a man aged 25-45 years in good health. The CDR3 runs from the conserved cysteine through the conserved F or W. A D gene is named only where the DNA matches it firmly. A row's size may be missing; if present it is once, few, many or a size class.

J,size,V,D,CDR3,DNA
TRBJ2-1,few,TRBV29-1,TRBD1,CSVAFRDRYNEQFF,TGCAGCGTTGCCTTCCGGGACAGGTATAATGAGCAGTTCTTC
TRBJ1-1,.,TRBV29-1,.,CSVEGLMNTEAFF,TGCAGCGTTGAGGGCCTAATGAACACTGAAGCTTTCTTT
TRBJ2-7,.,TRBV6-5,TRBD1,CASSLGQGRYEQYF,TGTGCCAGCAGTTTGGGACAGGGACGATACGAGCAGTACTTC
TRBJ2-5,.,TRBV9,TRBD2,CASSVLAGVQETQYF,TGTGCCAGCAGCGTGCTAGCGGGGGTCCAAGAGACCCAGTACTTC
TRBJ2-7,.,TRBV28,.,CASSLTSYEQYF,TGTGCCAGCAGCCTTACGTCCTACGAGCAGTACTTC
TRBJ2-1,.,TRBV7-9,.,CASSLVRGSYNEQFF,TGTGCCAGCAGCTTAGTACGGGGCTCCTACAATGAGCAGTTCTTC
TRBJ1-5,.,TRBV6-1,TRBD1,CASSERQGDQPQHF,TGTGCCAGCAGTGAGAGACAGGGTGATCAGCCCCAGCATTTT
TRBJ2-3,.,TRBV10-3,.,CAITEAAGSFTDTQYF,TGTGCCATCACCGAGGCGGCGGGGAGCTTCACAGATACGCAGTATTTT
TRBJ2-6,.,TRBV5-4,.,CASSIIAYGANVLTF,TGTGCCAGCAGCATAATCGCGTATGGGGCCAACGTCCTGACTTTC
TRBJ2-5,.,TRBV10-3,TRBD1,CAISSGTGIETQYF,TGTGCCATCAGCTCCGGGACAGGGATTGAGACCCAGTACTTC
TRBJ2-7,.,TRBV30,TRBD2,CAWSSGGPYEQYF,TGTGCCTGGAGTTCGGGGGGGCCCTACGAGCAGTACTTC
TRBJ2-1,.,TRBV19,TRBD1,CASSPWGTVYNEQFF,TGTGCCAGTAGTCCCTGGGGGACAGTCTACAATGAGCAGTTCTTC
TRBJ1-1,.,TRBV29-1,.,CSVSREAAEAFF,TGCAGCGTCTCCCGGGAGGCGGCTGAAGCTTTCTTT
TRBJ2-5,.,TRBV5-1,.,CASSKETQYF,TGCGCCAGCAGCAAAGAGACCCAGTACTTC
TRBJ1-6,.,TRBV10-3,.,CAISAQGTSPLHF,TGTGCCATCAGTGCTCAGGGAACTTCACCCCTCCACTTT
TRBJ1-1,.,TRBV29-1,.,CSVSGLMNTEAFF,TGCAGCGTCTCGGGACTAATGAACACTGAAGCTTTCTTT
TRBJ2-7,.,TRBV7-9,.,CASSLSGYEQYF,TGTGCCAGCAGCTTAAGTGGGTACGAGCAGTACTTC
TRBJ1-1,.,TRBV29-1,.,CSVSLGLDTEAFF,TGCAGCGTGTCGTTAGGGTTGGACACTGAAGCTTTCTTT
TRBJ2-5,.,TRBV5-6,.,CARRDQETQYF,TGTGCCCGCCGGGACCAAGAGACCCAGTACTTC
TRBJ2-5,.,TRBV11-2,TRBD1,CASSTSDRGRETQYF,TGTGCCAGCAGCACTTCGGACAGGGGGCGGGAGACCCAGTACTTC